The clone carrying this TCR beta chain was recorded a few times. The sample originates from a study of blood T cell repertoires in COVID-19. Study details: Whether acute or convalescent, the COVID-19 samples came from the United States, Italy and Spain. PBMCs, B-cell-depleted T cells, or T cells provided the cDNA or gDNA that made up the material.

The CDR3 has 15 amino acids. V was shortened by 5 bases and J by 7 bases, with 17 bases between the two germline ends. CDR1 and CDR2 (germline): MNHEY, SVGAGI. Study processing details: Quantification of nucleated cells was approximated via reference gene primer amplification. This table comes from immunoSEQ multiplex PCR, and its TCRdb copy is limited to in-frame clones, with some not included. D and trimming come from the DNA, and the V and J calls and clone size come from that table. The repertoire holds under 60,000 clones, with less than 90% as singletons. The V gene is TRBV6-5, the J gene TRBJ1-4; D gene unclear. This TCR derives from a human donor in a cohort sampled during active COVID-19. Input material: peripheral blood. CDR3 bases: TGTGCCAGCAGTCCCCGGCGAAGGGAGGGTGAAAAACTGTTTTTT. Its protein product is CASSPRRREGEKLFF.